This TCR beta chain originates from a study of Graves' ophthalmopathy and Graves' hyperthyroidism. Study-wide background: Before any treatment was given, at initial diagnosis, peripheral blood was collected.

This clonotype was recorded at least ten times. The target antigen is unknown. The study amplified TCR beta CDR3 regions using RNA transcripts. First-round RT-PCR employed HTBI primers, with a second-round multiplex PCR after it. TCRdb ran MiXCR on the multiplex PCR reads and lists one entry per CDR3 protein. The sample records around 600,000 distinct CDR3 sequences, just over 40% being singletons. Looked up from germline, CDR1 is SGHKS and CDR2 is YYEKEE (reference sequence). The V segment lost 4 bases and the J segment 1 base; nucleotides outside the gene matches: 7. CDR3 size: 16 residues. Study conclusions and caveats: Ophthalmopathy was separated from stable hyperthyroidism by a 13-signature model with about 86% sensitivity and around 84% specificity.

The specimen was peripheral blood. This sequence joins TRBV5-5 and TRBJ1-5; 8 bases map to TRBD1. The clonotype originates from an adult man with Graves' ophthalmopathy. CDR3 amino acids: CASSAPGTGSNQPQHF. CDR3 in DNA: TGTGCCAGCAGCGCACCTGGGACAGGCAGCAATCAGCCCCAGCATTTT.